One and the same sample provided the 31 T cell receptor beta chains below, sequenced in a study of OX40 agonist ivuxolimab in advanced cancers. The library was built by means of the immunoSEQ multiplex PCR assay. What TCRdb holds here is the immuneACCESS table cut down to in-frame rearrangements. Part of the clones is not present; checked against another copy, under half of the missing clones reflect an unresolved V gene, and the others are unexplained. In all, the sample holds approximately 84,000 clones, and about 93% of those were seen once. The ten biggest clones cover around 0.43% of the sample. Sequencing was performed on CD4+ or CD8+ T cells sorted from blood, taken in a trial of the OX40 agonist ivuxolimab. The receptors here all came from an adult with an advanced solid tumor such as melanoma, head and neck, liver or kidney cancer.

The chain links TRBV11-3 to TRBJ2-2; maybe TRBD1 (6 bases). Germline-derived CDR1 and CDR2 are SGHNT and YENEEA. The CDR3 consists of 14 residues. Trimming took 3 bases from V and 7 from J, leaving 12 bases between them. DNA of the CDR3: TGTGCCAGCAGCTTGGGGGCAGTAGGCGGGGAGCTGTTTTTT. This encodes CASSLGAVGGELFF.

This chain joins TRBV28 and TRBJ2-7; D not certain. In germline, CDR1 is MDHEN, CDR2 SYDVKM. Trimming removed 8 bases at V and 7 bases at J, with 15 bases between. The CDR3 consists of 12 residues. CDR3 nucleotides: TGTGCCAGCTGCCAGTCGCCGCGGGAGCAGTACTTC. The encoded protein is CASCQSPREQYF.

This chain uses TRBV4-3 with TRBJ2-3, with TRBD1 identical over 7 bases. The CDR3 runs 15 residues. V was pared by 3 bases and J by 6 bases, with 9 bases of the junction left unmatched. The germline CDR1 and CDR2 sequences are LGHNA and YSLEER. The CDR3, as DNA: TGCGCCAGCAGCCACCAGACAGGGACCGCGGATACGCAGTATTTT. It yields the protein CASSHQTGTADTQYF.

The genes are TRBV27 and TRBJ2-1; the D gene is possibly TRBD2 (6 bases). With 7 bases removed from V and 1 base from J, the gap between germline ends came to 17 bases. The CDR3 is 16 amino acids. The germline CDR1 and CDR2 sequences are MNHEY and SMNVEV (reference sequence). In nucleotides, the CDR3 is TGTGCCAGCAAAGTAGGGCGGGGAGAGTCCTACAATGAGCAGTTCTTC. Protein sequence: CASKVGRGESYNEQFF.

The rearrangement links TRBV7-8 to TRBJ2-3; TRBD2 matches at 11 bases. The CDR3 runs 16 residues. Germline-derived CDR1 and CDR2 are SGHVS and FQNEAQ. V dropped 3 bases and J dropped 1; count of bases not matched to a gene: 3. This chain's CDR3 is CASSLNSGRGTDTQYF. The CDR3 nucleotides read TGTGCCAGCAGCTTGAATAGCGGGAGGGGCACAGATACGCAGTATTTT.

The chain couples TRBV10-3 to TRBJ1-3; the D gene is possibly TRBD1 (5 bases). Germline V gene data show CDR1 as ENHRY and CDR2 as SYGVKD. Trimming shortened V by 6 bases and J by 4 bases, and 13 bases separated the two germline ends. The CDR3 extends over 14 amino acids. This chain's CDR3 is CAIRTDSPGNTIYF. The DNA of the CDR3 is TGTGCCATCAGAACTGACAGTCCCGGAAACACCATATATTTT.

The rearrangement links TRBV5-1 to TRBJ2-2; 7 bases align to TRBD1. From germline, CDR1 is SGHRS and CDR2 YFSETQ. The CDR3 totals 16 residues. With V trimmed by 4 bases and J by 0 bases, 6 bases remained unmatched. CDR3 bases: TGCGCCAGCAGCCCTAACAGGGGAACGAACACCGGGGAGCTGTTTTTT. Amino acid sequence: CASSPNRGTNTGELFF.

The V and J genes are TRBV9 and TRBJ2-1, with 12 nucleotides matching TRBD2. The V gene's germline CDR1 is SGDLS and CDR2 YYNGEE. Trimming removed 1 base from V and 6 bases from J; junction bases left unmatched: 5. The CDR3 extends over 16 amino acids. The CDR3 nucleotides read TGTGCCAGCAGCGTAATGTCTAGCGGGGGGGCCAATGAGCAGTTCTTC. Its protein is CASSVMSSGGANEQFF.

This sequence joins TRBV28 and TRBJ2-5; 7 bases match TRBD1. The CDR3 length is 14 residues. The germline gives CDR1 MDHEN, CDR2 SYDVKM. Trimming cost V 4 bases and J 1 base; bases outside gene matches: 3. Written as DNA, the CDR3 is TGTGCCAGCAGTTCTACAGGGGCCCAAGAGACCCAGTACTTC. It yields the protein CASSSTGAQETQYF.

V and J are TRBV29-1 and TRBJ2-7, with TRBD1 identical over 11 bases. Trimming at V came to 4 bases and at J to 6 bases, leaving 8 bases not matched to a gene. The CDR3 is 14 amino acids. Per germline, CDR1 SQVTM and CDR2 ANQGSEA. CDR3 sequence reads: CSVGTGGVGSEQYF. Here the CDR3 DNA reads TGCAGCGTTGGGACAGGGGGCGTGGGATCCGAGCAGTACTTC.

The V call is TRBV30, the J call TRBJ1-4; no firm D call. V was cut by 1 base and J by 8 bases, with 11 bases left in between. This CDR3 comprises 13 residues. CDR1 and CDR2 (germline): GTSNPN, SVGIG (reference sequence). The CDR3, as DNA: TGTGCCTGGAGTGGTCTTCTCGGGGAAAAACTGTTTTTT. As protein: CAWSGLLGEKLFF.

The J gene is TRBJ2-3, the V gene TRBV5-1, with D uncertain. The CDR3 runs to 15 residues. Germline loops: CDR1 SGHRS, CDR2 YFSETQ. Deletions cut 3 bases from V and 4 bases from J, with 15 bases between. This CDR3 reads CASSSSVGGADTQYF. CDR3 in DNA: TGCGCCAGCAGCTCGTCAGTAGGCGGAGCAGATACGCAGTATTTT.

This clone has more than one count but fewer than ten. CDR3 bases: TGCGCCAGCAGTGAGTCGGGGGCAACTGAGCAGTTCTTC. Its translation is CASSESGATEQFF. The chain combines TRBV10-2 with TRBJ2-1, with D maybe TRBD1 (6 bases). CDR3 size: 13 residues. V was clipped by 0 bases and J by 9 bases, with 9 bases between them. CDR1 and CDR2 from the germline V gene are WSHSY and SAAADI.

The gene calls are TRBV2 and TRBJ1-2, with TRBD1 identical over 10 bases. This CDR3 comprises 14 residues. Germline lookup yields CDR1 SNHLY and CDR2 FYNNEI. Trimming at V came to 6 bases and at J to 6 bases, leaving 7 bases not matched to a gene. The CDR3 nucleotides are TGTGCCAGCAGGGGACAGGGGTTTGATAATGGCTACACCTTC. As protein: CASRGQGFDNGYTF.

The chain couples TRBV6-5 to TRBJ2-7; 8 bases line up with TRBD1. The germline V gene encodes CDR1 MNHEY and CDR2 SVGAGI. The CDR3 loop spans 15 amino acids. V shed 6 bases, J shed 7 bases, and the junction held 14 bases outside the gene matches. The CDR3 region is CASRPAAGQGAEQYF. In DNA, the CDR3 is TGTGCCAGCAGACCCGCGGCCGGACAGGGCGCGGAGCAGTACTTC.

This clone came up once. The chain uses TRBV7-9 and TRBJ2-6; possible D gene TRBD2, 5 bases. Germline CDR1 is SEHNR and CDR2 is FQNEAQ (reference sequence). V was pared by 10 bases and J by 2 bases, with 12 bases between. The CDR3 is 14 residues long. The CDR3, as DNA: TGTGCCACACGGGCCGGGGCTGGGGCCAACGTCCTGACTTTC. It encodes CATRAGAGANVLTF.

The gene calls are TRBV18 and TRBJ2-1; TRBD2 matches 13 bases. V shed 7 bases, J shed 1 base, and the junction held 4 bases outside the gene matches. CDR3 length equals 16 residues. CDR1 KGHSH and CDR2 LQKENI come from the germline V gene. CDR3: CASWTSGSASYNEQFF. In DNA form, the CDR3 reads TGTGCCAGCTGGACTAGCGGGAGCGCGTCCTACAATGAGCAGTTCTTC.

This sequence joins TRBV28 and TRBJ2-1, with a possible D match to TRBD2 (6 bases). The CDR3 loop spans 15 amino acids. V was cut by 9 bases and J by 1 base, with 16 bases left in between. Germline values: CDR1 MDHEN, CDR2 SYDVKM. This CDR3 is CASPPSGGSYNEQFF. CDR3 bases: TGTGCCAGTCCCCCATCTGGGGGGTCCTACAATGAGCAGTTCTTC.

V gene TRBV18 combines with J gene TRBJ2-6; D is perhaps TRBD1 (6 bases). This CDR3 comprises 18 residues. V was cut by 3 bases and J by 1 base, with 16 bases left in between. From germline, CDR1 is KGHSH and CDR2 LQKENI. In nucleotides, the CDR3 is TGTGCCAGCTCACCCATCACAGGGCCCCGATCTGGGGCCAACGTCCTGACTTTC. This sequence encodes CASSPITGPRSGANVLTF.

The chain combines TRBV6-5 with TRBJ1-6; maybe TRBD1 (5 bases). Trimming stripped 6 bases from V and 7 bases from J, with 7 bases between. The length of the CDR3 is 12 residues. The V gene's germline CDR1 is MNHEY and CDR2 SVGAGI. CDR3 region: CASRRGNSPLHF. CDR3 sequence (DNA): TGTGCCAGCAGGCGGGGGAATTCACCCCTCCACTTT.

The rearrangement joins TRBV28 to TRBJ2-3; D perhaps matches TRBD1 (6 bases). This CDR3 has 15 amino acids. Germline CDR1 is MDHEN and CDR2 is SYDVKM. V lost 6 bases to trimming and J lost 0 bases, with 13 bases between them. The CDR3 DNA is TGTGCCAGCAGCCTCAGGGACATCAGCACAGATACGCAGTATTTT. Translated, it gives CASSLRDISTDTQYF.

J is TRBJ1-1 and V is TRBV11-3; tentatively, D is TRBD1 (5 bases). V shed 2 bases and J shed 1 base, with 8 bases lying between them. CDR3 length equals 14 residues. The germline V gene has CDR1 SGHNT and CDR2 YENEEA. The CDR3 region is CASSLSGENTEAFF. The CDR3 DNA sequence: TGTGCCAGCAGCTTATCGGGGGAGAACACTGAAGCTTTCTTT. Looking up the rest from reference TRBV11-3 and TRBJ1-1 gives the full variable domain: EAGVVQSPRYKIIEKKQPVAFWCNPISGHNTLYWYLQNLGQGPELLIRYENEEAVDDSQLPKDRFSAERLKGVDSTLKIQPAELGDSAVYLCASSLSGENTEAFFGQGTRLTVV.

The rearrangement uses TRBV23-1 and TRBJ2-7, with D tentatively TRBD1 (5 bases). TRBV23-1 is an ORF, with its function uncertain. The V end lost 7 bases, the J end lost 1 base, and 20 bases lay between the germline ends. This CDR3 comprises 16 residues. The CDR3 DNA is TGCGCCAGCACGACCACCTTCAGGGCCTATTCCTACGAGCAGTACTTC. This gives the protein CASTTTFRAYSYEQYF.

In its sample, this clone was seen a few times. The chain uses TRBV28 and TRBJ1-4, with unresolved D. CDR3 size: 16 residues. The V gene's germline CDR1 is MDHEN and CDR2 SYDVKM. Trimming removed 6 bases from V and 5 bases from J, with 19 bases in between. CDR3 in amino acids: CASRVTTGEKNEKLFF. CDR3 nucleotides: TGTGCCAGCAGGGTGACTACCGGGGAAAAAAATGAAAAACTGTTTTTT. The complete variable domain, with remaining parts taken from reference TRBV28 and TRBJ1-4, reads DVKVTQSSRYLVKRTGEKVFLECVQDMDHENMFWYRQDPGLGLRLIYFSYDVKMKEKGDIPEGYSVSREKKERFSLILESASTNQTSMYLCASRVTTGEKNEKLFFGSGTQLSVL.

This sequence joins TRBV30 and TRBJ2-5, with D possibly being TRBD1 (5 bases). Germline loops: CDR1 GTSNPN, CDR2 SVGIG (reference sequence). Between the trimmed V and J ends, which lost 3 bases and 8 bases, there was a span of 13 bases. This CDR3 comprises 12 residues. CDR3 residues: CAWRIVDSTQYF. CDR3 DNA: TGTGCCTGGAGGATCGTAGACAGTACCCAGTACTTC.

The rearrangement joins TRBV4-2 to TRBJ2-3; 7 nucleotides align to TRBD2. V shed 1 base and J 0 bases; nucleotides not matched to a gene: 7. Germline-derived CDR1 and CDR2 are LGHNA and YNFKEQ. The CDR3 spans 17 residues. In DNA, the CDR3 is TGTGCCAGCAGCCAAGTGGGCCTAGCGGCTAGCACAGATACGCAGTATTTT. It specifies CASSQVGLAASTDTQYF.

This CDR3 is CASSRGISANQPQHF. The CDR3 bases are TGCGCCAGCAGCCGAGGGATTTCGGCCAATCAGCCCCAGCATTTT. The chain couples TRBV4-1 to TRBJ1-5; D remains ambiguous. This CDR3 region has 15 residues. Trimming cost V 4 bases and J 3 bases, with 13 bases left between them. Looked up from germline, CDR1 is MGHRA and CDR2 is YSYEKL.

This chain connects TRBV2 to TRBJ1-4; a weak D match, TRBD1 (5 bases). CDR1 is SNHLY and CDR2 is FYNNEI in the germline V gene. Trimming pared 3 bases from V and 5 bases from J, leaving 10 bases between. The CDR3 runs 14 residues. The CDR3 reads CASSDSGRNEKLFF. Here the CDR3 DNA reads TGTGCCAGCAGTGATTCAGGGCGAAATGAAAAACTGTTTTTT.

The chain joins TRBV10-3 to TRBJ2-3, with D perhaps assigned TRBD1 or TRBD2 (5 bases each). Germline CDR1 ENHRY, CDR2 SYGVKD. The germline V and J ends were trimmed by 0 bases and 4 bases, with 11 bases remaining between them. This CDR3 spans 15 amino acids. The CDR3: CAISESGTAADTQYF. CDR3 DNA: TGTGCCATCAGTGAGTCAGGGACGGCCGCAGATACGCAGTATTTT.

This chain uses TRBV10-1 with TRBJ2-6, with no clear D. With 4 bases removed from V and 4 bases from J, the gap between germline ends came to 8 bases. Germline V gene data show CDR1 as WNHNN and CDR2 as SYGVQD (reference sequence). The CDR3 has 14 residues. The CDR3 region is CASSVSVGANVLTF. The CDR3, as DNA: TGCGCCAGCAGTGTGTCGGTCGGGGCCAACGTCCTGACTTTC.

CDR3 nucleotides: TGTGCCAGCAGCTTAAGGGTTCTGGTGGGGGAGACCCAGTACTTC. This translates into CASSLRVLVGETQYF. The chain links TRBV11-1 to TRBJ2-5; D gene ambiguous. This CDR3 has 15 residues. The V end lost 2 bases, the J end lost 5 bases, and 15 bases lay between the germline ends. CDR1 and CDR2 (germline): SGHAT, FQDESV (reference sequence).